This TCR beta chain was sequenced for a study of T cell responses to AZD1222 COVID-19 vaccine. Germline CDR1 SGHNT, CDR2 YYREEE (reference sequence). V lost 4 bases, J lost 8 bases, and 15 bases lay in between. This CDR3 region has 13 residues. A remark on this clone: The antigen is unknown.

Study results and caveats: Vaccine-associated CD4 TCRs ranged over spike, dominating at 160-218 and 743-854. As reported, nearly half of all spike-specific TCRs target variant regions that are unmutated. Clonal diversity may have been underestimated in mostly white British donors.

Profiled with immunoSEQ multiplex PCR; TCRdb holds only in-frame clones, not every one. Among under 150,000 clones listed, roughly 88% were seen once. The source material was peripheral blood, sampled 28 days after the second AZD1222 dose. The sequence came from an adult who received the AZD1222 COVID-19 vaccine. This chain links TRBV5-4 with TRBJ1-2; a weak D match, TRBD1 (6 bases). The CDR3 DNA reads TGTGCCAGCAGCCCTGGACAGAGGGGCGGCTACACCTTC. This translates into CASSPGQRGGYTF.